This T cell receptor beta chain was captured by sequencing in a study of T cells in Graves' hyperthyroidism and ophthalmopathy. RNA transcripts yielded amplified TCR beta CDR3 regions. The HTBI set primed first-round TCR CDR3 RT-PCR. One entry per CDR3 protein results from TCRdb running MiXCR on the multiplex PCR reads. Here the sample spans around 520,000 distinct CDR3 sequences, 13% to 15% being singletons. Looked up from germline, CDR1 is DFQATT and CDR2 is SNEGSKA (reference sequence). V lost 2 bases and J lost 5; bases outside the gene matches: 7. The CDR3 contains 14 residues. This clonotype was detected ten times or more.

Material for sequencing was blood. The V call is TRBV20-1, the J call TRBJ1-1; 8 positions match TRBD1. This receptor was identified in a woman in her forties with Graves' hyperthyroidism. DNA for the CDR3: TGCAGTGCTAGACCTGGACAGGGAGAAACTGAAGCTTTCTTT. This sequence encodes CSARPGQGETEAFF.